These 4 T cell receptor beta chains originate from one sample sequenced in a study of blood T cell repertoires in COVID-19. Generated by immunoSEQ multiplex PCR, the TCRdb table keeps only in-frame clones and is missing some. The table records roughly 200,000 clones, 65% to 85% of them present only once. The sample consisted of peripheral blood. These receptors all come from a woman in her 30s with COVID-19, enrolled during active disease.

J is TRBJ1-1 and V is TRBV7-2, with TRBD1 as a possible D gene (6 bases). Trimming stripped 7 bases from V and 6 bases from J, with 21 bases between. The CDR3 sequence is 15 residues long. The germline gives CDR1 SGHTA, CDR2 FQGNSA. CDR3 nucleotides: TGTGCCAGCAACGATCCGGGGCGGGGGGCCCCTGAAGCTTTCTTT. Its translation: CASNDPGRGAPEAFF.

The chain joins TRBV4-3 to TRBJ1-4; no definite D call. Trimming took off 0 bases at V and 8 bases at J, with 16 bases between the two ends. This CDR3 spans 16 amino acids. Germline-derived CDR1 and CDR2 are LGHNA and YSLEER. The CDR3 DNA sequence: TGCGCCAGCAGCCAAGATGGTGGGTTGAAGAGGGAAAAACTGTTTTTT. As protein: CASSQDGGLKREKLFF.

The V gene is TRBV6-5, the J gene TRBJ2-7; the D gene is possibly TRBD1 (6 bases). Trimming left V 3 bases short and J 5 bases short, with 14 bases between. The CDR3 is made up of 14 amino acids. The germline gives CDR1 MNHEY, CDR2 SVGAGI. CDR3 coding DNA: TGTGCCAGCAGTTATGGAGAGGGGGAGAACGAGCAGTACTTC. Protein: CASSYGEGENEQYF.

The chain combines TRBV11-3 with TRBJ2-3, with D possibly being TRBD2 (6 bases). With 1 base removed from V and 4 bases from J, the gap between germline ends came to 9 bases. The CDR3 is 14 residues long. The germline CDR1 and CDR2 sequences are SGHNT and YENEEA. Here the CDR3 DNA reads TGTGCCAGCAGCTTAGGGAGGGGTTCAGATACGCAGTATTTT. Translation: CASSLGRGSDTQYF.